The 26 T cell receptor beta chains below come from one sample, sequenced in a study of T-cell reconstitution after alpha-beta-depleted transplantation in children. No antigen is known for these receptors. Findings and limits, study-wide: Diversity and T-cell counts at one year after transplant derived mostly from new T cells.

Construction of the TCRbeta library involved unique molecular identifiers. MiXCR, applied by TCRdb to the PCR reads, yields one record per CDR3 protein. The data hold hundreds of thousands of distinct CDR3 sequences, with 6.5% to 9% observed a single time. Sequenced here: peripheral blood, sampled 360 days after TCRalphabeta/CD19-depleted stem cell transplant. The receptors come from a female patient between 2 and 15 years old who had a stem cell transplant for Fanconi anemia, so the T cells may come from the graft donor.

Many counts were recorded for this clonotype. The rearrangement joins TRBV21-1 to TRBJ2-7; the D segment call TRBD1 is taken from the table without a DNA check. TRBV21-1 is labeled a pseudogene. This CDR3 is built from 17 residues. CDR3 sequence reads: CASSNGDSRVCSYEQYV. CDR3 nucleotides: TGTGCCAGCAGCAACGGGGACAGCCGTGTATGCTCCTACGAGCAGTACGTC.

This clonotype was observed many times. The rearrangement joins TRBV7-9 to TRBJ2-1, with TRBD1 as a possible D gene (7 bases). CDR1 is SEHNR and CDR2 is FQNEAQ in the germline V gene (reference sequence). Trimming shortened V by 6 bases and J by 6 bases, and 15 bases separated the two germline ends. The CDR3 contains 14 residues. The CDR3 protein is CASSRDQGGNEQFF. CDR3 in DNA: TGTGCCAGCAGTCGAGACCAGGGGGGCAATGAGCAGTTCTTC. Combining the CDR3 with reference TRBV7-9 and TRBJ2-1 gives the whole variable domain DTGVSQNPRHKITKRGQNVTFRCDPISEHNRLYWYRQTLGQGPEFLTYFQNEAQLEKSRLLSDRFSAERPKGSFSTLEIQRTEQGDSAMYLCASSRDQGGNEQFFGPGTRLTVL.

The chain joins TRBV6-5 to TRBJ1-1, with TRBD1 matching over 9 bases. CDR3 length: 15 amino acids. Germline V gene sequence: CDR1 MNHEY, CDR2 SVGAGI. With V trimmed by 3 bases and J by 5 bases, 7 bases remained unmatched. The CDR3 DNA reads TGTGCCAGCAGTTATACAGGGGGCTTGGGAACTGAAGCTTTCTTT. This codes for CASSYTGGLGTEAFF.

This clonotype came up many times. V is TRBV9 and J is TRBJ2-2; D call uncertain. CDR3 size: 14 residues. V dropped 2 bases and J dropped 4 bases, with 9 bases sitting between them. Germline V CDR1 and CDR2: SGDLS, YYNGEE. The CDR3 is CASSVAPGTGELFF. The CDR3 DNA follows: TGTGCCAGCAGCGTCGCCCCGGGCACCGGGGAGCTGTTTTTT.

This clonotype was recorded at least ten times. The CDR3, as DNA: TGTGCCAGCAGCTTACAGGGGACAGATTCCTACAATGAGCAGTTCTTC. This encodes CASSLQGTDSYNEQFF. The chain is built from TRBV7-2 and TRBJ2-1, with 7 positions matching TRBD1. Germline V gene data show CDR1 as SGHTA and CDR2 as FQGNSA. The length of the CDR3 is 16 residues. The V and J ends lost 2 bases and 1 base, in that order; junction bases with no gene match: 5. The full variable domain, with the rest looked up from reference TRBV7-2 and TRBJ2-1, is GAGVSQSPSNKVTEKGKDVELRCDPISGHTALYWYRQSLGQGLEFLIYFQGNSAPDKSGLPSDRFSAERTGGSVSTLTIQRTQQEDSAVYLCASSLQGTDSYNEQFFGPGTRLTVL.

This clonotype has ten or more counts. The rearrangement links TRBV9 to TRBJ2-7; 7 nucleotides match TRBD1. This CDR3 has 14 residues. Trimming at V came to 3 bases and at J to 6 bases, leaving 9 bases not matched to a gene. Germline assignment: CDR1 SGDLS and CDR2 YYNGEE. The CDR3 is CASSAGGRLSEQYF. Here the CDR3 DNA reads TGTGCCAGCAGCGCAGGGGGACGTCTTTCCGAGCAGTACTTC.

This chain uses TRBV12-3 or TRBV12-4 with TRBJ2-3; 8 bases align to TRBD1. The trim removed 5 bases at V and 5 bases at J, leaving 12 bases unmatched. This CDR3 spans 16 amino acids. The CDR3 is CASSPPRGQRGDTQYF. The CDR3 coding sequence is TGTGCCAGCAGTCCTCCCAGGGGGCAGAGGGGAGATACGCAGTATTTT.

The V gene is TRBV3-1, the J gene TRBJ2-5; a possible D gene is TRBD2 (6 bases). V was trimmed by 6 bases and J by 3 bases, leaving 14 bases between them. The CDR3 length is 14 residues. In germline, CDR1 is LGHDT, CDR2 YNNKEL (reference sequence). As DNA, the CDR3 is TGTGCCAGCAGACACCCCGGGAGAAAAGAGACCCAGTACTTC. Translated: CASRHPGRKETQYF.

This rearrangement joins TRBV5-5 to TRBJ2-7; a possible D gene is TRBD2 (6 bases). CDR3 length: 15 residues. Germline V gene sequence: CDR1 SGHKS, CDR2 YYEKEE (reference sequence). Between the trimmed V and J ends, which lost 1 base and 4 bases, there was a span of 15 bases. CDR3 loop: CASSLLGGSGYEQYV. The CDR3 region has the DNA TGTGCCAGCAGCTTGTTGGGGGGTTCGGGATACGAGCAGTACGTC.

This chain links TRBV7-3 with TRBJ2-3, with TRBD1 as a possible D gene (7 bases). V lost 1 base and J 11 bases, leaving 16 bases between the germline ends. The CDR3 has 14 residues. The V gene's germline CDR1 is SGHTA and CDR2 FQGTGA. CDR3 loop: CASSLIGGTDKQYF. CDR3 nucleotides: TGTGCCAGCAGCTTAATAGGGGGGACAGACAAGCAGTATTTT.

Many counts were recorded for this clonotype. One end of the junction does not line up with germline, which may come from a read error. V gene TRBV2 combines with J gene TRBJ2-4, with D unclear. There are 12 residues in the CDR3. Germline lookup yields CDR1 SNHLY and CDR2 FYNNEI. The CDR3 DNA reads as TGTGCCAGCAGTGAGTGGGCTTTATCTCCTTTATTC. This gives the protein CASSEWALSPLF.

In its sample, this clonotype was seen many times. The chain has TRBV6-5 and TRBJ2-7; 12 bases match TRBD2. Germline assignment: CDR1 MNHEY and CDR2 SVGAGI. Trimming took 2 bases from V and 6 from J; bases not matched to a gene: 2. The CDR3 spans 14 residues. As DNA, the CDR3 is TGTGCCAGCAGTTACCTAGCGGGGGGGCGCGAGCAGTACTTC. Translation: CASSYLAGGREQYF.

This sequence joins TRBV5-6 and TRBJ2-5; 8 bases are shared with TRBD2. This CDR3 has 14 residues. Trimming removed 3 bases from V and 5 bases from J; junction bases left unmatched: 6. Germline CDR1 and CDR2: SGHDT and YYEEEE. CDR3 DNA: TGTGCCAGCAGCTCAACTAGCGGCCCGGAGACCCAGTACTTC. Translated, it gives CASSSTSGPETQYF. Combining the CDR3 with reference TRBV5-6 and TRBJ2-5 gives the whole variable domain DAGVTQSPTHLIKTRGQQVTLRCSPKSGHDTVSWYQQALGQGPQFIFQYYEEEERQRGNFPDRFSGHQFPNYSSELNVNALLLGDSALYLCASSSTSGPETQYFGPGTRLLVL.

The table lists this clonotype with many counts. The chain joins TRBV7-3 to TRBJ2-3; D unclear. CDR1 is SGHTA, CDR2 FQGTGA, per germline. The CDR3 is 13 amino acids. V lost 5 bases and J lost 2, with 8 bases in between. This chain's CDR3 is CASSAYNTDTQYF. In nucleotides, the CDR3 is TGTGCCAGCAGCGCCTATAACACAGATACGCAGTATTTT.

There are many counts of this clonotype. The chain combines TRBV29-1 with TRBJ2-1; 7 positions agree with TRBD2. CDR1 is SQVTM, CDR2 ANQGSEA, per germline. This CDR3 region has 18 residues. The V gene end was trimmed by 1 base and the J gene end by 0 bases; junction bases not matched to a gene: 12. The DNA of the CDR3 is TGCAGCGTTGAAGTCCTACTAGCGCAACTCAGCTCCTACAATGAGCAGTTCTTC. Translating it yields CSVEVLLAQLSSYNEQFF.

This clonotype came up many times. This chain links TRBV2 with TRBJ2-1; weak D call: TRBD1 (5 bases). Trimming cost V 4 bases and J 13 bases, with 11 bases left between them. The CDR3 has 11 amino acids. Germline CDR1 reads SNHLY; CDR2 reads FYNNEI. The CDR3: CASSAGLIQFF. In nucleotides, the CDR3 is TGTGCCAGCAGTGCAGGGTTAATACAGTTCTTC.

The CDR3 spells CSARFAGTSVSYEQYF. CDR3 DNA sequence: TGCAGTGCTAGGTTTGCCGGGACTAGTGTTTCCTACGAGCAGTACTTC. The V and J genes are TRBV20-1 and TRBJ2-7, with 8 bases that match TRBD2. The CDR3 length is 16 residues. Per the germline V gene, CDR1 is DFQATT and CDR2 is SNEGSKA (reference sequence). The V gene end was trimmed by 3 bases and the J gene end by 1 base; junction bases not matched to a gene: 11.

This clonotype showed up many times. V usage is TRBV5-1 and J usage is TRBJ2-3, with TRBD1 matching over 8 bases. CDR1 is SGHRS and CDR2 is YFSETQ in the germline V gene. Trimming took 1 base from V and 0 from J; bases not matched to a gene: 4. CDR3 size: 16 residues. The CDR3: CASSLLTGASTDTQYF. CDR3 coding DNA: TGCGCCAGCAGCTTGCTGACAGGGGCTAGCACAGATACGCAGTATTTT.

This clonotype was seen repeatedly, ten times or more. The J gene is TRBJ2-1, the V gene TRBV12-3 or TRBV12-4; D uncertain. The CDR3 sequence is 12 residues long. Deletions cut 5 bases from V and 3 bases from J, with 5 bases between. The CDR3 region has the DNA TGTGCCAGCAGTCTCCTCTACAATGAGCAGTTCTTC. Translation gives CASSLLYNEQFF.

This clonotype was observed at least ten times. The V gene is TRBV7-2, the J gene TRBJ2-7; D may be TRBD1 or TRBD2 (5 bases each). V was pared by 5 bases and J by 4 bases, with 33 bases between. Germline V gene lookup returns CDR1 SGHTA and CDR2 FQGNSA. CDR3 length: 20 amino acids. The CDR3 is CASSRSWTMTGTANHYEQYF. CDR3 DNA sequence: TGTGCCAGCAGCCGATCATGGACCATGACCGGGACCGCGAACCATTACGAGCAGTACTTC. The full variable domain, in which reference TRBV7-2 and TRBJ2-7 provide the parts outside the CDR3, is GAGVSQSPSNKVTEKGKDVELRCDPISGHTALYWYRQSLGQGLEFLIYFQGNSAPDKSGLPSDRFSAERTGGSVSTLTIQRTQQEDSAVYLCASSRSWTMTGTANHYEQYFGPGTRLTVT.

The table lists this clonotype with many counts. The rearrangement uses TRBV28 and TRBJ2-2; D is perhaps TRBD1 (6 bases). Germline CDR1 and CDR2: MDHEN and SYDVKM. This CDR3 is 15 amino acids long. Between the trimmed V and J ends, which lost 3 bases and 4 bases, there was a span of 12 bases. CDR3 amino acids: CASSFFGQPTGELFF. The CDR3 DNA follows: TGTGCCAGCAGTTTTTTCGGACAGCCCACCGGGGAGCTGTTTTTT.

This clonotype was found a few times. V usage is TRBV4-1 and J usage is TRBJ2-1; the D is unclear. The CDR3 runs to 16 residues. Germline assignment: CDR1 MGHRA and CDR2 YSYEKL. V was clipped by 0 bases and J by 0 bases, with 9 bases between them. CDR3 bases: TGCGCCAGCAGCCAAGAGCACGGTAGCTCCTACAATGAGCAGTTCTTC. Encoded protein: CASSQEHGSSYNEQFF.

This clonotype was seen ten or more times. This chain joins TRBV15 and TRBJ1-3; D uncertain. Trimming stripped 2 bases from V and 4 bases from J, with 6 bases between. The CDR3 has 13 residues. Germline V CDR1 and CDR2: LNHNV, YYDKDF (reference sequence). CDR3 loop: CATSRSQGNTIYF. The DNA for the CDR3 is TGTGCCACCAGCAGATCTCAGGGAAACACCATATATTTT. Full variable domain (missing parts from reference TRBV15 and TRBJ1-3): DAMVIQNPRYQVTQFGKPVTLSCSQTLNHNVMYWYQQKSSQAPKLLFHYYDKDFNNEADTPDNFQSRRPNTSFCFLDIRSPGLGDTAMYLCATSRSQGNTIYFGEGSWLTVV.

V and J are TRBV5-1 and TRBJ1-1; 9 nucleotides align to TRBD1. V was pared by 3 bases and J by 5 bases, with 5 bases of the junction left unmatched. The CDR3 has 14 residues. Germline V gene lookup returns CDR1 SGHRS and CDR2 YFSETQ. Here the CDR3 reads CASSYGQGRTEAFF. The CDR3 region has the DNA TGCGCCAGCAGCTACGGACAGGGGCGGACTGAAGCTTTCTTT.

This clonotype was seen repeatedly, ten times or more. The gene calls are TRBV4-2 and TRBJ2-7; 7 bases map to TRBD2. CDR3 size: 16 residues. Germline loops: CDR1 LGHNA, CDR2 YNFKEQ. J gave up 0 bases and V 1 base, and 6 bases lay outside the gene matches. The CDR3 nucleotides are TGTGCCAGCAGCCAAGGGGGAGGGGACCTCTCCTACGAGCAGTACTTC. It specifies CASSQGGGDLSYEQYF.

This clonotype was recorded many times. The J gene is TRBJ2-5, the V gene TRBV6-5, with TRBD1 identical over 8 bases. J was trimmed by 4 bases and V by 6 bases; bases with no gene match: 4. CDR3 length equals 13 residues. Germline CDR1 and CDR2: MNHEY and SVGAGI. CDR3 nucleotide sequence: TGTGCCAGCAGGGGACAGGTCCTAGAGACCCAGTACTTC. As protein: CASRGQVLETQYF.